The source of this T cell receptor (beta chain) is a study of memory CD4+ T cells and cytomegalovirus serostatus. The authors' processing: Out-of-frame sequences were removed, leaving around 2,000,000 distinct TCRbeta sequences. Sequenced by immunoSEQ multiplex PCR; TCRdb stores in-frame clones only, minus some. The V and J calls and clone size are taken from that table; D and trimming were inferred from the DNA. The table includes 70,000 to 90,000 clones, around four fifths detected once. This clone was observed a handful of times. Single viable CD3+CD4+CD8-CD45RO+ cells were sorted as the memory CD4+ T cells. Positive selection with CD4 microbeads enriched total CD4+ T cells. CDR3 size: 14 residues. The germline CDR1 and CDR2 sequences are MNHEY and SVGAGI. The germline V and J ends were trimmed by 5 bases and 1 base, with 11 bases remaining between them.

The sample taken for sequencing was memory CD4+ T cells from blood. The chain employs TRBV6-5 and TRBJ1-1; D gene uncertain. The sequence came from an adult in good health and CMV-seropositive. The CDR3 is CASSEPRGNTEAFF. The CDR3, as DNA: TGTGCCAGCAGTGAACCTCGGGGGAACACTGAAGCTTTCTTT.